This TCR beta chain comes out of a study of T cell responses to AZD1222 COVID-19 vaccine. TCRdb's table, derived via immunoSEQ multiplex PCR, lists solely in-frame clones and lacks some. The sample has 130,000 to 150,000 clones; around 88% are singletons. Study-wide findings and caveats: White British donors predominated, females outnumbered males, and clonal diversity was possibly underestimated. No repertoire was sampled before or during the peak T cell response, only after it. The study found vaccine-associated CD4 TCRs spanning spike, dominant at 160-218 and 743-854.

The CDR3 is made up of 14 amino acids. The germline gives CDR1 MNHEY, CDR2 SVGEGT. V gave up 5 bases and J gave up 3 bases, with 13 bases separating them. A remark on this clone: As yet, its antigen is unknown.

This clonotype originated in an adult in good health. Specimen: peripheral blood, collected on day 0 of MenACWY control vaccination. The rearrangement links TRBV6-2 or TRBV6-3 to TRBJ1-1, with D perhaps matching TRBD1 (5 bases). CDR3 nucleotide sequence: TGTGCCAGCAGTAACCAGGGTTACGACACTGAAGCTTTCTTT. This encodes CASSNQGYDTEAFF.